One and the same sample provided the 14 T cell receptor beta chains below, sequenced in a study of blood T cells in healthy people across ages. Next came a second PCR, run for about 7 to 12 cycles, which used a sample-barcoded 5' primer along with a J-beta primer mix. TCRdb re-analysed the 5' RACE reads in MiXCR, keeping a single row per CDR3 protein. Among roughly 790,000 distinct CDR3 sequences, roughly two fifths were seen once, and the ten largest hold 20% to 25%. The sequenced sample was blood. These receptors were taken from a woman aged 60 to 75 in good health.

This chain connects TRBV4-1 to TRBJ2-7; D not resolved. V was cut by 1 base and J by 1 base, with 11 bases left in between. The CDR3 runs 15 residues. The germline gives CDR1 MGHRA, CDR2 YSYEKL. The chain's CDR3 is CASSQGHYYSYEQYF. In DNA, the CDR3 is TGCGCCAGCAGCCAAGGACACTACTATTCCTACGAGCAGTACTTC.

This chain links TRBV4-2 with TRBJ1-6; TRBD1 matches 10 bases. CDR1 LGHNA and CDR2 YNFKEQ come from the germline V gene. V gave up 1 base and J gave up 8 bases; unmatched junction bases: 5. This CDR3 comprises 16 residues. CDR3 DNA: TGTGCCAGCAGCCAAGGACAGGGGGCGCGGTATTCACCCCTCCACTTT. Translating it yields CASSQGQGARYSPLHF.

This clonotype was seen a few times. This chain uses TRBV18 with TRBJ1-4, with a weak D call TRBD1 (5 bases). The CDR3 extends over 14 amino acids. Trimming took off 3 bases at V and 8 bases at J, with 13 bases between the two ends. Germline V lookup: CDR1 KGHSH, CDR2 LQKENI. The CDR3 region is CASSPRDVDEKLFF. The DNA of the CDR3 is TGTGCCAGCTCACCCCGGGACGTTGACGAAAAACTGTTTTTT.

This clonotype was observed a handful of times. A much larger clonotype is one base distant, so this may be a read error. CDR3 nucleotides: TGCAGTAACAGGGTAGGGGAGACCCAGTTCTTC. This encodes CSNRVGETQFF. This chain links TRBV29-1 with TRBJ2-1, with a possible D match to TRBD1 (6 bases). The CDR3 consists of 11 residues. Per the germline V gene, CDR1 is SQVTM and CDR2 is ANQGSEA.

The rearrangement links TRBV5-1 to TRBJ2-7, with D hard to call. The germline CDR1 and CDR2 sequences are SGHRS and YFSETQ. The CDR3 loop spans 16 amino acids. The V end was cut by 3 bases, the J end by 2 bases, with 18 bases between. The CDR3 spells CASSSAKARGAYEQYF. The DNA of the CDR3 is TGCGCCAGCAGCTCGGCCAAGGCTCGAGGCGCCTACGAGCAGTACTTC.

A word on this clonotype: A much more abundant neighbour one base away suggests this may be a read error. The rearrangement links TRBV20-1 to TRBJ2-1; 11 bases fit TRBD2. The last part of the DNA fits TRBJ2-7 better; the J call may be wrong. Germline V CDR1 and CDR2: DFQATT, SNEGSKA (reference sequence). CDR3 size: 18 residues. The CDR3 loop is CSASVGLAATSSYNEQYF. CDR3 bases: TGCAGTGCTAGCGTGGGACTAGCGGCCACCAGCTCCTACAATGAGCAGTACTTC.

V usage is TRBV12-3 or TRBV12-4 and J usage is TRBJ2-1, with a tentative D call TRBD1 (5 bases). The CDR3 is made up of 14 amino acids. V shed 3 bases and J shed 13 bases, with 19 bases lying between them. The CDR3 here is CASSLSGGQETQFF. The CDR3 nucleotides read TGTGCCAGCAGTTTGAGTGGCGGACAAGAGACCCAGTTCTTC.

The CDR3 DNA is TGTGCCAGCGGGGGAGGGATGGAGACCCAGTACTTC. Translation: CASGGGMETQYF. The V and J genes are TRBV6-2 or TRBV6-3 and TRBJ2-5; 7 nucleotides align to TRBD2. The germline V gene encodes CDR1 MNHEY and CDR2 SVGEGT. The CDR3 has 12 amino acids. V gave up 8 bases and J gave up 5 bases; unmatched junction bases: 5.

Turning to this clonotype: This could be a read error, since a much larger clone is one nucleotide away. CDR3 in amino acids: CASSTNNEQYF. CDR3 in DNA: TGTGCCAGCAGTACCAACAATGAGCAGTACTTC. The chain employs TRBV12-3 or TRBV12-4 and TRBJ2-5; D gene uncertain. The CDR3 is 11 residues long. Trimming pared 5 bases from V and 11 bases from J, leaving 12 bases between.

Concerning this clonotype: No conserved phenylalanine or tryptophan ends this CDR3, so it is likely a read error. The V gene is TRBV3-1, the J gene TRBJ2-1, with 11 bases matching TRBD2. The CDR3 extends over 17 amino acids. The germline V gene has CDR1 LGHDT and CDR2 YNNKEL (reference sequence). The V segment lost 1 base and the J segment 4 bases; nucleotides outside the gene matches: 6. This chain's CDR3 is CASSQGSSGRLYNEQFL. The CDR3 DNA reads TGTGCCAGCAGCCAAGGATCTAGCGGGAGGCTATACAATGAGCAGTTCTTG.

The CDR3 is CASSLGPRGRNQPQHF. CDR3 sequence (DNA): TGTGCCAGCAGCTTAGGGCCCAGGGGACGCAATCAGCCCCAGCATTTT. The V call is TRBV7-6, the J call TRBJ1-5; the D gene is possibly TRBD1 (6 bases). The germline V and J ends were trimmed by 1 base and 2 bases, with 12 bases remaining between them. This CDR3 has 16 residues. The germline gives CDR1 SGHVS, CDR2 FNYEAQ.

The chain carries TRBV9 and TRBJ2-3; D gene ambiguous. Deletions cut 3 bases from V and 0 bases from J, with 14 bases between. The CDR3 runs 16 residues. Germline loops: CDR1 SGDLS, CDR2 YYNGEE. The CDR3 region has the DNA TGTGCCAGCAGCGCCTTTGGGCCGACTAGCACAGATACGCAGTATTTT. This translates into CASSAFGPTSTDTQYF.

This clonotype was counted between two and nine times. The genes are TRBV10-3 and TRBJ1-5; the match to TRBD1 covers 9 bases. This CDR3 has 14 amino acids. V dropped 10 bases and J dropped 2; count of bases not matched to a gene: 6. The germline CDR1 and CDR2 sequences are ENHRY and SYGVKD. The CDR3 protein is CATGTGNRNQPQHF. DNA for the CDR3: TGTGCCACCGGGACAGGGAATCGCAATCAGCCCCAGCATTTT.

This clonotype was observed a few times. V usage is TRBV7-9 and J usage is TRBJ2-7, with D unclear. From germline, CDR1 is SEHNR and CDR2 FQNEAQ (reference sequence). Trimming took 7 bases from V and 3 from J, leaving 13 bases between them. The CDR3 runs 13 residues. The CDR3 loop reads CASIKGSGYEQYF. The CDR3 nucleotides read TGTGCCAGCATAAAGGGTTCAGGCTACGAGCAGTACTTC.